The clone carrying this TCR beta chain was counted only a few times. Its antigen is currently unknown. This entry belongs to a study of post-analysis software for immune sequencing data. For the study at large: Relapsing-remitting, secondary progressive and progressive-relapsing courses of multiple sclerosis were included. Broader study findings: TRBV5-6, TRBV5-1 and TRBV20-1 were among a handful of TRBV segments more frequent in patients than controls. Multiple sclerosis patients had significantly lower normalized Chao1 diversity than controls. Strong co-clustering by F measure was evident for samples that had been prepared in the same batch.

V was clipped by 6 bases and J by 2 bases; unmatched bases: 11. CDR3 length: 16 amino acids. From germline, CDR1 is SQVTM and CDR2 ANQGSEA. Every TCR beta cDNA library bore unique molecular identifiers. TCRdb called the PCR reads again in MiXCR, with one record for every CDR3 protein. Among 650,000 to 900,000 distinct CDR3 sequences listed, around 42% were seen once. This TCR derives from a girl between 10 and 17 years old with multiple sclerosis. The chain links TRBV29-1 to TRBJ1-5; 9 bases match TRBD1. The source material was blood. CDR3 DNA: TGCAGCGTGACAACAGGGGGCGGTTCGGGCAATCAGCCCCAGCATTTT. Translation: CSVTTGGGSGNQPQHF.